The 23 T cell receptor beta chains in this list originate from one sample, sequenced in a study of shared clonotypes between healthy human individuals. Clones were sequenced by immunoSEQ multiplex PCR, and TCRdb holds only the in-frame ones, with some missing. The table shows a few hundred thousand clones, with around 97% occurring only once. Sample: naive CD4+ T cells sorted from blood. Described subset: CD45RA+ positively selected. These receptors all come from a woman younger than 45 in good health.

DNA of the CDR3: TGTGCCAGCTCACCCGGGGTGCGGGTGAGATACGAGCAGTACTTC. As protein: CASSPGVRVRYEQYF. The J gene is TRBJ2-7, the V gene TRBV18; TRBD2 might be the D (5 bases). Trimming took 3 bases from V and 4 from J, leaving 16 bases between them. Per the germline V gene, CDR1 is KGHSH and CDR2 is LQKENI. The CDR3 is 15 amino acids. Drawing the rest from reference TRBV18 and TRBJ2-7, the complete variable domain is NAGVMQNPRHLVRRRGQEARLRCSPMKGHSHVYWYRQLPEEGLKFMVYLQKENIIDESGMPKERFSAEFPKEGPSILRIQQVVRGDSAAYFCASSPGVRVRYEQYFGPGTRLTVT.

The chain links TRBV5-1 to TRBJ2-3; D is uncertain. Germline V gene sequence: CDR1 SGHRS, CDR2 YFSETQ. The CDR3 is made up of 14 amino acids. Trimming pared 4 bases from V and 4 bases from J, leaving 13 bases between. The CDR3 bases are TGCGCCAGCAGCCGACCCGATGGGGCAGATACGCAGTATTTT. Translating it yields CASSRPDGADTQYF.

The chain is built from TRBV28 and TRBJ2-4; tentatively, D is TRBD2 (6 bases). The CDR3 is made up of 14 amino acids. Germline lookup yields CDR1 MDHEN and CDR2 SYDVKM. Trimming shortened V by 5 bases and J by 4 bases, and 12 bases separated the two germline ends. The CDR3, as DNA: TGTGCCAGCAGTAACCGGGAGACTAAAAACATTCAGTACTTC. Protein sequence: CASSNRETKNIQYF.

V usage is TRBV7-9 and J usage is TRBJ2-7, with 14 positions matching TRBD2. The CDR3 sequence is 15 residues long. Germline trimming cut 2 bases from V and 11 bases from J; bases unmatched to any gene: 8. Germline V lookup: CDR1 SEHNR, CDR2 FQNEAQ (reference sequence). The CDR3 region is CASSLMGTSGSQKYF. The CDR3 bases are TGTGCCAGCAGCTTAATGGGGACTAGCGGGAGTCAAAAGTACTTC.

This chain uses TRBV18 with TRBJ1-3; maybe TRBD1 (6 bases). This CDR3 has 17 residues. Germline loops: CDR1 KGHSH, CDR2 LQKENI. Deletions cut 0 bases from V and 6 bases from J, with 18 bases between. The CDR3 spells CASSPPGGQSFENTIYF. The CDR3 nucleotides read TGTGCCAGCTCACCACCAGGCGGACAGTCATTTGAAAACACCATATATTTT.

The chain has TRBV19 and TRBJ2-3; 8 bases map to TRBD2. The germline CDR1 and CDR2 sequences are LNHDA and SQIVND (reference sequence). The CDR3 spans 16 residues. The V segment lost 1 base and the J segment 0 bases; nucleotides outside the gene matches: 3. Here the CDR3 DNA reads TGTGCCAGTAGTATAGTAGCGGGACCTAGCACAGATACGCAGTATTTT. Amino acid sequence: CASSIVAGPSTDTQYF.

The chain joins TRBV28 to TRBJ2-5; the D gene is possibly TRBD2 (6 bases). Germline values: CDR1 MDHEN, CDR2 SYDVKM. Trimming took off 6 bases at V and 5 bases at J, with 13 bases between the two ends. The CDR3 sequence is 13 residues long. The CDR3 loop reads CASRGGGMETQYF. CDR3 sequence (DNA): TGTGCCAGCAGGGGCGGAGGGATGGAGACCCAGTACTTC.

This chain joins TRBV4-2 and TRBJ2-1, with D perhaps assigned TRBD1 or TRBD2 (6 bases each). The CDR3 totals 16 residues. The V gene lost 4 bases and the J gene lost 11 bases, with 24 bases spanning the gap. Germline values: CDR1 LGHNA, CDR2 YNFKEQ. The CDR3 loop reads CASSLGLYRQDHQQFF. CDR3 in DNA: TGTGCCAGCAGCCTGGGACTTTATCGACAGGATCACCAGCAGTTCTTC.

The chain uses TRBV6-1 and TRBJ2-5, with D possibly called TRBD1 or TRBD2 (5 bases each). Deletions cut 2 bases from V and 11 bases from J, with 15 bases between. Germline CDR1 MNHNS, CDR2 SASEGT. CDR3 length equals 13 residues. Written as DNA, the CDR3 is TGTGCCAGCAGTGAAATGAGGGGTGGTGTGCAGTACTTC. This sequence encodes CASSEMRGGVQYF.

The chain recombines TRBV10-1 with TRBJ2-2, with D possibly matching TRBD1 (5 bases). V gave up 0 bases and J gave up 1 base, with 9 bases separating them. Germline values: CDR1 WNHNN, CDR2 SYGVQD (reference sequence). The CDR3 is 16 residues long. In DNA form, the CDR3 reads TGCGCCAGCAGTGAGTCGGGCCAGGGGAACACCGGGGAGCTGTTTTTT. The encoded protein is CASSESGQGNTGELFF.

The gene calls are TRBV7-2 and TRBJ1-2; maybe TRBD1 (6 bases). The CDR3 totals 15 residues. Germline V lookup: CDR1 SGHTA, CDR2 FQGNSA. Trimming took off 0 bases at V and 4 bases at J, with 12 bases between the two ends. CDR3 DNA: TGTGCCAGCAGCTTAGCAAGTACAGGGAGCTATGGCTACACCTTC. Protein sequence: CASSLASTGSYGYTF.

V gene TRBV5-1 combines with J gene TRBJ2-3, with D uncertain. V lost 4 bases and J 0 bases, leaving 9 bases between the germline ends. This CDR3 comprises 14 residues. CDR1 SGHRS and CDR2 YFSETQ come from the germline V gene. The chain's CDR3 is CASSPPGSTDTQYF. As DNA, the CDR3 is TGCGCCAGCAGCCCTCCCGGTAGCACAGATACGCAGTATTTT.

V is TRBV5-1 and J is TRBJ2-4; no reliable D call. V was shortened by 0 bases and J by 0 bases, with 19 bases between the two germline ends. CDR1 is SGHRS, CDR2 YFSETQ, per germline. The CDR3 extends over 19 amino acids. CDR3 sequence (DNA): TGCGCCAGCAGCTTGGATGGGTTCCTAACTACCCTAGCCAAAAACATTCAGTACTTC. This encodes CASSLDGFLTTLAKNIQYF.

The gene calls are TRBV7-1 and TRBJ2-3; the D gene could be TRBD1 or TRBD2 (5 bases each). TRBV7-1 is sorted into the ORF group, with uncertain function. V was cut by 3 bases and J by 2 bases, with 39 bases left in between. The CDR3 has 24 amino acids. The CDR3 DNA follows: TGTGCCAGCAGCTCCCGGTACCAGGGTAGTAGCAGCGGATACCTGGGGGTAATCACAGATACGCAGTATTTT. Protein: CASSSRYQGSSSGYLGVITDTQYF.

The chain couples TRBV5-1 to TRBJ2-7; D is undetermined. With 0 bases removed from V and 3 bases from J, the gap between germline ends came to 10 bases. This CDR3 has 14 amino acids. The germline CDR1 and CDR2 sequences are SGHRS and YFSETQ. The CDR3 protein is CASSLESQLYEQYF. CDR3 nucleotide sequence: TGCGCCAGCAGCTTGGAGTCACAGCTCTACGAGCAGTACTTC.

The J gene is TRBJ1-4, the V gene TRBV6-5; D is perhaps TRBD1 (5 bases). This CDR3 comprises 16 residues. Germline V gene sequence: CDR1 MNHEY, CDR2 SVGAGI. With 2 bases removed from V and 0 bases from J, the gap between germline ends came to 10 bases. CDR3 amino acids: CASSYGGGSTNEKLFF. CDR3 coding DNA: TGTGCCAGCAGTTACGGCGGGGGATCAACTAATGAAAAACTGTTTTTT.

This chain connects TRBV6-6 to TRBJ2-7, with 7 bases identical to TRBD2. The trim removed 0 bases at V and 0 bases at J, leaving 2 bases unmatched. Germline loops: CDR1 MNHNY, CDR2 SVGAGI (reference sequence). CDR3 length: 15 amino acids. This chain's CDR3 is CASSYSGGSSYEQYF. The CDR3 bases are TGTGCCAGCAGTTACTCAGGCGGGAGCTCCTACGAGCAGTACTTC.

The genes are TRBV5-8 and TRBJ2-1, with D possibly being TRBD2 (5 bases). Germline V CDR1 and CDR2: SGHTS, YDEGEE. V gave up 2 bases and J gave up 10 bases, with 16 bases separating them. CDR3 length: 14 residues. CDR3 sequence: CASSLTPSLGEQFF. For the CDR3, the DNA is TGTGCCAGCAGCTTAACCCCTAGCTTAGGGGAGCAGTTCTTC.

The V call is TRBV28, the J call TRBJ2-7; 7 bases are shared with TRBD2. The V and J ends lost 7 bases and 4 bases, in that order; junction bases with no gene match: 7. This CDR3 has 13 amino acids. Germline values: CDR1 MDHEN, CDR2 SYDVKM. The chain's CDR3 is CASIWGGIYEQYF. The CDR3 region has the DNA TGTGCCAGCATTTGGGGAGGGATTTACGAGCAGTACTTC.

This rearrangement joins TRBV5-1 to TRBJ2-1, with 14 nucleotides matching TRBD2. This CDR3 contains 15 residues. Unmatched junction bases numbered 6, after V lost 4 bases and J lost 9 bases. Germline V lookup: CDR1 SGHRS, CDR2 YFSETQ. CDR3 DNA sequence: TGCGCCAGCAGCCAGACTAGCGGGAGGGCCGTTGAGCAGTTCTTC. Its protein is CASSQTSGRAVEQFF.

This chain joins TRBV28 and TRBJ1-5, with D unclear. The CDR3 extends over 15 amino acids. The germline V and J ends were trimmed by 3 bases and 7 bases, with 16 bases remaining between them. Germline loops: CDR1 MDHEN, CDR2 SYDVKM. CDR3 sequence: CASSFVEGLGQPQHF. The CDR3 region has the DNA TGTGCCAGCAGTTTCGTAGAAGGGCTAGGGCAGCCCCAGCATTTT.

V usage is TRBV28 and J usage is TRBJ1-1; 12 bases agree with TRBD1. The CDR3 has 15 residues. CDR1 is MDHEN and CDR2 is SYDVKM in the germline V gene. The V gene end was trimmed by 4 bases and the J gene end by 4 bases; junction bases not matched to a gene: 4. The CDR3 sequence is CASSSGQGARTEAFF. CDR3 nucleotides: TGTGCCAGCAGTTCGGGACAGGGGGCGCGCACTGAAGCTTTCTTT.

This chain joins TRBV27 and TRBJ1-5; 7 bases agree with TRBD1. The CDR3 loop spans 15 amino acids. The V segment lost 6 bases and the J segment 5 bases; nucleotides outside the gene matches: 10. Germline V gene lookup returns CDR1 MNHEY and CDR2 SMNVEV (reference sequence). The CDR3 here is CASRLTGAGDQPQHF. In DNA form, the CDR3 reads TGTGCCAGCAGACTAACAGGGGCGGGGGATCAGCCCCAGCATTTT.